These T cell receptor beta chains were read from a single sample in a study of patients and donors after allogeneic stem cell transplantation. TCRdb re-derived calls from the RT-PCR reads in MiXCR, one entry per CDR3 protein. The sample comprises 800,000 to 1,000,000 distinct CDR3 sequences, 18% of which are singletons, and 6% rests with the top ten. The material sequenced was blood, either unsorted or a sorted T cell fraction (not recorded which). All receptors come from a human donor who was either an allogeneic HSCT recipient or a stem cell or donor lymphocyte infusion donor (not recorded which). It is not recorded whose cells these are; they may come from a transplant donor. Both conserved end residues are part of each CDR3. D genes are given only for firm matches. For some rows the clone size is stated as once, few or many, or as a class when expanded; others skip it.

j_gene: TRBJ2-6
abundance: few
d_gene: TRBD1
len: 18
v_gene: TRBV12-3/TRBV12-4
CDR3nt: TGTGCCAGCAGTATAGGGACAGGGGGTGTATCTGGGGCCAACGTCCTGACTTTC
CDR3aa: CASSIGTGGVSGANVLTF

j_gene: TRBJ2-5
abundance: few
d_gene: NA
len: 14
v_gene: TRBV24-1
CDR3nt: TGTGCCACCAGTGATTTAAGGGGTAGGGAGACCCAGTACTTC
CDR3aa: CATSDLRGRETQYF

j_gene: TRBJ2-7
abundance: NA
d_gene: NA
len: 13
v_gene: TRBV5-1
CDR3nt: TGCGCCAGGATAGACAAAACCTCCTACGAGCAGTACTTC
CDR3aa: CARIDKTSYEQYF

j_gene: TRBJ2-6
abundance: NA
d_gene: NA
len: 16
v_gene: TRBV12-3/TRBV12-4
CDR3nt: TGTGCCAGCAGTTTAGCGGGGTTTGCTGGGGCCAACGTCCTGACTTTC
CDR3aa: CASSLAGFAGANVLTF

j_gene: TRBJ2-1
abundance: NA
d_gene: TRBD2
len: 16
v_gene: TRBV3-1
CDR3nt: TGTGCCAGCAGCCGACGGACTAGCGGGGGGGGGAATGAGCAGTTCTTC
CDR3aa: CASSRRTSGGGNEQFF

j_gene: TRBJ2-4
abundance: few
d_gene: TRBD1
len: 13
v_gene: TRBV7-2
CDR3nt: TGTGCCAGCTGCGACAGGGTAACAGACATTCAGTACTTC
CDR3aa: CASCDRVTDIQYF

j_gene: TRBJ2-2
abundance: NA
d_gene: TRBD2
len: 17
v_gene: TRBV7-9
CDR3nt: TGTGCCAGCAGCTTAGAGCTTAGCGGGAGGAACACCGGGGAGCTGTTTTTT
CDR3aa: CASSLELSGRNTGELFF

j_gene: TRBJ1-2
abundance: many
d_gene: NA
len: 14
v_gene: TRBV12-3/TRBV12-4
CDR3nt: TGTGCCAGCAACACAGGATACCCTAACTATGGCTACACCTTC
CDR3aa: CASNTGYPNYGYTF

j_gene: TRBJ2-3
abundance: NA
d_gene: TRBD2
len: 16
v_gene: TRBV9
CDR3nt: TGTGCCAGCAGCGTAGTGGCTAGCGGGGGTCCAGATACGCAGTATTTT
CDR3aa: CASSVVASGGPDTQYF

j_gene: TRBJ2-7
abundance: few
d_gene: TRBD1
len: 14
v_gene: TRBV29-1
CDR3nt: TGCAGCGTAGCCTCCGGGACAGGGGGCTACGAGCAGTACTTC
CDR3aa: CSVASGTGGYEQYF

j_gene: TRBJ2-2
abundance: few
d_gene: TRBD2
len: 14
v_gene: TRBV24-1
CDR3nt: TGTGCCACCGGTAGAGCGGGAAACACCGGGGAGCTGTTTTTT
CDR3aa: CATGRAGNTGELFF

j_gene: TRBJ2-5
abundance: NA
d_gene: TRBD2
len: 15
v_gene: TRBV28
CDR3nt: TGTGCCAGCAGAAATCCGACTAGCGGGCTGGAGGCCCAGTACTTC
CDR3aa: CASRNPTSGLEAQYF

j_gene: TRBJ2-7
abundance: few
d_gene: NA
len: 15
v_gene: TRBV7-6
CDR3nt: TGTGCCAGCAGCTTAGGGGCGGGGAACTCCTACGAGCAGTACTTC
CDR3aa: CASSLGAGNSYEQYF

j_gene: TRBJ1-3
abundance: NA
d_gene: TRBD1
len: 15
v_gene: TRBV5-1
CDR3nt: TGCGCCAGCAGGGACAGGCCAAACTCTGGAAACACCATATATTTT
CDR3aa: CASRDRPNSGNTIYF

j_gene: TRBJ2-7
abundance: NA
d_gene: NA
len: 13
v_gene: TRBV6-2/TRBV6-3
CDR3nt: TGTGCCAGCCAGGAATCGGCGGCCTACGAGCAGTACTTC
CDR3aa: CASQESAAYEQYF

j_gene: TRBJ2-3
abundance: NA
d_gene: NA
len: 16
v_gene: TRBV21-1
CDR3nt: TGTGCCAGCAGCAAAAATGGAGGGGGTAGCACAGATACGCAGTATTTT
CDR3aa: CASSKNGGGSTDTQYF

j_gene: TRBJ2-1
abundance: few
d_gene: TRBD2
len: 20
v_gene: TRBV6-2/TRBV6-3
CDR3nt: TGTGCCAGCAGTTACATGACTAGCGGGAGGAGGGGGTTCTCCTACAATGAGCAGTTCTTC
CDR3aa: CASSYMTSGRRGFSYNEQFF

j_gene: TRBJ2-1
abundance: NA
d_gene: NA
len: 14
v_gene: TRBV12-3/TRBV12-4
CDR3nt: TGTGCCAGTGCCCCGAGGGGAGCTAACAATGAGCAGTTCTTC
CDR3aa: CASAPRGANNEQFF

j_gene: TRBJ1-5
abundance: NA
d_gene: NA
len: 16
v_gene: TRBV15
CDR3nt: TGTGCCACCAGCAGAGGTCCGGGCTTGGGCAATCAGCCCCAGCATTTT
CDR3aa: CATSRGPGLGNQPQHF

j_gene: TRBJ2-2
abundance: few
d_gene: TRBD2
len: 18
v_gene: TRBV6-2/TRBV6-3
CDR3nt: TGTGCCAGCAGTTACTCGAGTGTTCGGACTAGAGGTACCGGGGAGCTGTTTTTT
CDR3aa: CASSYSSVRTRGTGELFF

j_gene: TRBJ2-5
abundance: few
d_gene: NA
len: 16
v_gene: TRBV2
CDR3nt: TGTGCCAGCAGTGTATTCGGCTTACAGTACCAAGAGACCCAGTACTTC
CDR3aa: CASSVFGLQYQETQYF

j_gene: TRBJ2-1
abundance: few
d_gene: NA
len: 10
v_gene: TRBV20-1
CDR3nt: TGCAGTGCGAAACACAATGAGCAGTTCTTC
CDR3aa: CSAKHNEQFF

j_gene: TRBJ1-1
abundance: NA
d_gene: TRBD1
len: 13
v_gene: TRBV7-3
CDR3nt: TGTGCCAGCAGCCGGGGACAGCACACTGAAGCTTTCTTT
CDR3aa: CASSRGQHTEAFF

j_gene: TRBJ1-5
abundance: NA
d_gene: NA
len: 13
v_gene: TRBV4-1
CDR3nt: TGCGCCAGCAGCCAAGAGGGTACTCAGCCCCAGCATTTT
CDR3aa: CASSQEGTQPQHF

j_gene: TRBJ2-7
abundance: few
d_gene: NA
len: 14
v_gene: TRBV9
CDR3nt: TGTGCCAGCTTCGCACCTACCATCTCCTACGAGCAGTACTTC
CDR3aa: CASFAPTISYEQYF

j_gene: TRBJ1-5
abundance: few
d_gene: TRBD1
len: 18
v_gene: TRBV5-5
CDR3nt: TGTGCCAGCAGCCCGAGGGGACAGACGGTCGATAGCAATCAGCCCCAGCATTTT
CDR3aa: CASSPRGQTVDSNQPQHF

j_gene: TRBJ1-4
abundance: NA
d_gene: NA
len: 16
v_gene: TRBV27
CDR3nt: TGTGCCAGCAGTCCGAACAGGGCAGCAACTAATGAAAAACTGTTTTTT
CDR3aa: CASSPNRAATNEKLFF

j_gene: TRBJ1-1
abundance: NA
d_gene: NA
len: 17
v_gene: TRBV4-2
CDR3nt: TGTGCCAGCAGCCTTTCCCCCGGGGGCGAACAGAACACTGAAGCTTTCTTT
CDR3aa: CASSLSPGGEQNTEAFF

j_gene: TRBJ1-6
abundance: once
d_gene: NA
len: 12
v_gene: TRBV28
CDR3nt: TGTGCCAGCAAGACAGGTACCACACCCCTCCACTTT
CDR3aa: CASKTGTTPLHF

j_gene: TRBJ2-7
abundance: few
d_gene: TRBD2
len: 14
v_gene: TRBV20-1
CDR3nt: TGCAGTGCGAGTCCGGGACTAGCGTACTACGAGCAGTACTTC
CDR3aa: CSASPGLAYYEQYF

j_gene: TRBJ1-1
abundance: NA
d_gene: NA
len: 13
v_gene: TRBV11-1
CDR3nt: TGTGCCACCGAGGGTCAGGGTCTTAATGAAGCTTTCTTT
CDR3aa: CATEGQGLNEAFF

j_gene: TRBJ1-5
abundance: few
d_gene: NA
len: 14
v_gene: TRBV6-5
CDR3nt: TGTGCCAGCAGTTCTCAGGGGTACAATCAGCCCCAGCATTTT
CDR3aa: CASSSQGYNQPQHF

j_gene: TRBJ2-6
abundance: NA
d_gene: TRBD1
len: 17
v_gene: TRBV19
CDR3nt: TGTGCCAGCCTCCCTCTGGACAGGGGGGCTGGGGCCAACGTCCTGACTTTC
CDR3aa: CASLPLDRGAGANVLTF

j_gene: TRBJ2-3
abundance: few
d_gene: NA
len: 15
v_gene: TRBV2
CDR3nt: TGTGCCAGCAGTGAAACCAGCGGACGCACAGATACGCAGTATTTT
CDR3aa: CASSETSGRTDTQYF

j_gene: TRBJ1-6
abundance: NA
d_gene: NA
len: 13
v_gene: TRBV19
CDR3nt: TGTGCCAGTAGTACGACAGGCGGATCACCCCTCCACTTT
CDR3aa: CASSTTGGSPLHF

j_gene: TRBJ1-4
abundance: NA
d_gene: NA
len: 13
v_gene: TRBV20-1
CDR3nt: TGCAGTGCTAGACCAGGAACTAATGAAAAACTGTTTTTT
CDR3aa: CSARPGTNEKLFF

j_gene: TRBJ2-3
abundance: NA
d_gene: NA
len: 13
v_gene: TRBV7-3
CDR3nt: TGTGCCAGCAGGACAGGTAGCACAGATACGCAGTATTTT
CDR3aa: CASRTGSTDTQYF